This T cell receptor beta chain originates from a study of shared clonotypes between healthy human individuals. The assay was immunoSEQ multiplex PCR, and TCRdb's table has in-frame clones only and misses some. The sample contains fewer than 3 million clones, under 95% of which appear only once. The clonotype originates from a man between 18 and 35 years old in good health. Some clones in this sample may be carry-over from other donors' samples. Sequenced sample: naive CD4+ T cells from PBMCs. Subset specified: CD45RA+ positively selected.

The DNA of the CDR3 is TGTGCCAGCATTGGATCTCCCAATCAGCCCCAGCATTTT. Translation gives CASIGSPNQPQHF. The rearrangement links TRBV6-1 to TRBJ1-5; D not certain. The V gene's germline CDR1 is MNHNS and CDR2 SASEGT. Trimming stripped 7 bases from V and 3 bases from J, with 10 bases between. This CDR3 has 13 residues.